These T cell receptor beta chains were read from a single sample in a study of PD-1 blockade in classical Hodgkin lymphoma. TCRdb keeps only in-frame clones here, not all; method: immunoSEQ multiplex PCR. The table includes about 15,000 clones, around four fifths detected once. Sequencing input: peripheral blood mononuclear cells (PBMCs). These receptor sequences come from a human donor with classical Hodgkin lymphoma. The CDR3 runs from the conserved cysteine through the conserved F or W. A D gene is named only where the DNA matches it firmly. For some rows the clone size is stated as once, few or many, or as a class when expanded; others skip it.

j_call d_call cdr3_length v_call clone_size cdr3_aa cdr3_nt
TRBJ2-3 - 16 TRBV5-1 - CASSGGGGASTDTQYF TGCGCCAGCAGCGGGGGTGGCGGGGCGAGCACAGATACGCAGTATTTT
TRBJ2-1 - 13 TRBV7-2 - CASSLSSYNEQFF TGTGCCAGCAGCCTCAGCTCCTACAATGAGCAGTTCTTC
TRBJ2-7 TRBD2 16 TRBV11-2 - CASSLVTSGPTYEQYF TGTGCCAGCAGCTTAGTAACTAGCGGGCCTACCTACGAGCAGTACTTC
TRBJ1-2 TRBD1 17 TRBV12-5 - CASGLATPGQGLHGYTF TGTGCTAGTGGTTTGGCGACTCCGGGACAGGGTCTACATGGCTACACCTTC
TRBJ2-3 - 14 TRBV7-8 - CASRPIGWVDTQYF TGTGCCAGCAGGCCAATTGGGTGGGTAGATACGCAGTATTTT
TRBJ2-2 - 15 TRBV2 once CASSESLANTGELFF TGTGCCAGCAGTGAAAGCCTAGCAAACACCGGGGAGCTGTTTTTT
TRBJ1-5 - 12 TRBV29-1 once CSVGGGSQPQHF TGCAGCGTTGGCGGGGGCTCTCAGCCCCAGCATTTT
TRBJ1-4 - 14 TRBV19 few CASRRQDVGEKLFF TGTGCCAGTAGGAGACAGGACGTGGGTGAAAAACTGTTTTTT
TRBJ2-6 - 15 TRBV5-1 once CASSLSGDGANVLTF TGCGCCAGCAGCTTGTCCGGGGACGGGGCCAACGTCCTGACTTTC
TRBJ1-5 - 16 TRBV6-1 - CASSELAGSSNQPQHF TGTGCCAGCAGTGAACTTGCAGGGTCTAGCAATCAGCCCCAGCATTTT
TRBJ2-2 - 14 TRBV18 - CASSPTQGGGELFF TGTGCCAGCTCACCGACGCAGGGCGGCGGGGAGCTGTTTTTT
TRBJ2-7 TRBD2 15 TRBV25-1 once CASCSGLAATYEQYF TGTGCCAGCTGTAGTGGACTAGCGGCGACCTACGAGCAGTACTTC
TRBJ1-4 - 12 TRBV19 once CASSIGTSKLFF TGTGCCAGTAGTATAGGAACATCAAAACTGTTTTTT
TRBJ2-5 - 15 TRBV28 - CASRPTRGGQETQYF TGTGCCAGCAGGCCCACCAGGGGCGGCCAAGAGACCCAGTACTTC
TRBJ2-6 - 19 TRBV2 - CASSEAGLQARAGANVLTF TGTGCCAGCAGTGAAGCGGGGTTACAGGCAAGGGCTGGGGCCAACGTCCTGACTTTC
TRBJ2-3 - 12 TRBV18 - CASSLKTDTQYF TGTGCCAGCTCACTTAAGACAGATACGCAGTATTTT
TRBJ1-1 - 13 TRBV5-8 once CASSLAAGTEAFF TGTGCCAGCAGCCTCGCGGCTGGGACTGAAGCTTTCTTT
TRBJ2-1 - 16 TRBV13 - CASTPGWVAAINEQFF TGTGCCAGCACCCCTGGTTGGGTAGCGGCGATCAATGAGCAGTTCTTC
TRBJ2-6 TRBD1 20 TRBV13 - CASTLLAGTASLSGANVLTF TGTGCCAGCACCTTGCTAGCCGGGACAGCATCCCTCTCTGGGGCCAACGTCCTGACTTTC
TRBJ1-1 TRBD1 15 TRBV7-2 - CASSPRQGLNTEAFF TGTGCCAGCAGCCCCCGACAGGGCTTGAACACTGAAGCTTTCTTT
TRBJ2-1 - 10 TRBV20-1 - CSLRSTEQFF TGCAGTCTAAGGTCCACTGAGCAGTTCTTC
TRBJ2-6 - 15 TRBV4-2 - CASSQQASGANVLTF TGTGCCAGCAGCCAACAGGCATCTGGGGCCAACGTCCTGACTTTC